These 12 T cell receptor beta chains share one sample of origin, sequenced in a study of OX40 agonist ivuxolimab in advanced cancers. Profiled with immunoSEQ multiplex PCR; TCRdb holds only in-frame clones, not every one. Of tens of thousands of clones listed, about 91% are singletons. The material was CD4+ or CD8+ T cells sorted from blood, obtained in a trial of the OX40 agonist ivuxolimab. The origin of the receptors is an adult with an advanced solid tumor such as melanoma, head and neck, liver or kidney cancer.

This clone was seen only once. V and J are TRBV5-1 and TRBJ2-5; TRBD1 aligns across 9 bases. With 0 bases clipped from V and 4 bases from J, the junction kept 1 base outside the gene matches. The CDR3 loop spans 14 amino acids. CDR1 is SGHRS, CDR2 YFSETQ, per germline. The DNA of the CDR3 is TGCGCCAGCAGCTTGGGGACAGGGGTAGAGACCCAGTACTTC. Translated: CASSLGTGVETQYF.

This clone occurred once. V usage is TRBV2 and J usage is TRBJ2-1, with D possibly TRBD1 on 6 matching bases. This CDR3 spans 15 amino acids. V was cut by 6 bases and J by 8 bases, with 20 bases left in between. Germline CDR1 reads SNHLY; CDR2 reads FYNNEI. The CDR3: CASSRGFEVGDEQFF. DNA for the CDR3: TGTGCCAGCAGCAGGGGTTTCGAAGTTGGGGATGAGCAGTTCTTC.

The rearrangement uses TRBV7-9 and TRBJ2-2, with 10 positions matching TRBD2. Germline V gene sequence: CDR1 SEHNR, CDR2 FQNEAQ (reference sequence). This CDR3 is 16 amino acids long. V lost 5 bases, J lost 4 bases, and 7 bases stayed unmatched. CDR3 sequence reads: CASSLPLAGGTGELFF. In DNA, the CDR3 is TGTGCCAGCAGCCTCCCCTTAGCGGGGGGCACCGGGGAGCTGTTTTTT.

This sequence joins TRBV19 and TRBJ1-1; possibly TRBD1 for D (5 bases). CDR1 LNHDA and CDR2 SQIVND come from the germline V gene (reference sequence). This CDR3 spans 15 amino acids. V was trimmed by 2 bases and J by 1 base, leaving 11 bases between them. Here the CDR3 DNA reads TGTGCCAGTAGTATATTCGATGGGACGAACACTGAAGCTTTCTTT. Amino acids: CASSIFDGTNTEAFF.

This chain connects TRBV29-1 to TRBJ2-7, with 7 bases fitting TRBD1. The CDR3 runs 11 residues. The V segment lost 4 bases and the J segment 6 bases; nucleotides outside the gene matches: 3. In germline, CDR1 is SQVTM, CDR2 ANQGSEA. The CDR3 region has the DNA TGCAGCGTTGCAACAGGGGCCGAGCAGTACGTC. This encodes CSVATGAEQYV.

The chain has TRBV29-1 and TRBJ2-5; D ambiguous. V was trimmed by 4 bases and J by 4 bases, leaving 4 bases between them. Germline V lookup: CDR1 SQVTM, CDR2 ANQGSEA. This CDR3 comprises 10 residues. This CDR3 is CSVVRETQYF. CDR3 DNA sequence: TGCAGCGTTGTAAGAGAGACCCAGTACTTC. The full variable domain, its missing parts supplied by reference TRBV29-1 and TRBJ2-5, is SAVISQKPSRDICQRGTSLTIQCQVDSQVTMMFWYRQQPGQSLTLIATANQGSEATYESGFVIDKFPISRPNLTFSTLTVSNMSPEDSSIYLCSVVRETQYFGPGTRLLVL.

As to this clone: One end of the junction is discordant with germline, which a read error may explain. The V call is TRBV7-7, the J call TRBJ1-2, with D possibly being TRBD1 (5 bases). Germline lookup yields CDR1 SSHAT and CDR2 FNYEAQ (reference sequence). The CDR3 has 16 residues. In nucleotides, the CDR3 is TGTGCTAGCAGCTTAGTTCGGGGCAGGATGACTAACGGCTACACCTTC. Amino acid sequence: CASSLVRGRMTNGYTF. The full variable domain, its missing parts supplied by reference TRBV7-7 and TRBJ1-2, is GAGVSQSPRYKVTKRGQDVTLRCDPISSHATLYWYQQALGQGPEFLTYFNYEAQPDKSGLPSDRFSAERPEGSISTLTIQRTEQRDSAMYRCASSLVRGRMTNGYTFGSGTRLTVV.

As regards this clone: The sample has other DNA sequences that encode this CDR3 too. The V and J genes are TRBV4-1 and TRBJ1-2; D ambiguous. The CDR3 consists of 12 residues. Deletions cut 0 bases from V and 4 bases from J, with 3 bases between. Germline V gene sequence: CDR1 MGHRA, CDR2 YSYEKL. CDR3 nucleotide sequence: TGCGCCAGCAGCCAAGATTCCTATGGCTACACCTTC. Residues: CASSQDSYGYTF.

This clone appeared once. The V call is TRBV7-9, the J call TRBJ2-1; D remains ambiguous. V dropped 3 bases and J dropped 6 bases, with 6 bases sitting between them. The CDR3 loop spans 12 amino acids. CDR1 and CDR2 from the germline V gene are SEHNR and FQNEAQ (reference sequence). The chain's CDR3 is CASSFGSNEQFF. The CDR3 coding sequence is TGTGCCAGCAGCTTTGGATCCAATGAGCAGTTCTTC.

This clone was seen just once. J is TRBJ2-7 and V is TRBV10-3, with D unclear. Trimming stripped 6 bases from V and 3 bases from J, with 6 bases between. This CDR3 has 11 residues. From germline, CDR1 is ENHRY and CDR2 SYGVKD. Here the CDR3 reads CAISQSYEQYF. The CDR3 DNA follows: TGTGCCATCAGCCAGAGCTACGAGCAGTACTTC.

The rearrangement joins TRBV9 to TRBJ1-1; TRBD1 might be the D (5 bases). Germline lookup yields CDR1 SGDLS and CDR2 YYNGEE. The V gene lost 0 bases and the J gene lost 3 bases, with 15 bases spanning the gap. This CDR3 is built from 16 residues. The CDR3 sequence: CASSVDGPGKDTEAFF. In DNA form, the CDR3 reads TGTGCCAGCAGCGTAGATGGTCCAGGGAAGGACACTGAAGCTTTCTTT. Filled out from reference TRBV9 and TRBJ1-1, the complete variable domain reads DSGVTQTPKHLITATGQRVTLRCSPRSGDLSVYWYQQSLDQGLQFLIQYYNGEERAKGNILERFSAQQFPDLHSELNLSSLELGDSALYFCASSVDGPGKDTEAFFGQGTRLTVV.

Only one count was recorded for this clone. The rearrangement links TRBV15 to TRBJ2-1, with D possibly TRBD2 on 5 matching bases. Germline CDR1 and CDR2: LNHNV and YYDKDF (reference sequence). CDR3 length equals 13 residues. Trimming removed 5 bases at V and 8 bases at J, with 13 bases between. This CDR3 is CATSGQTRDEQFF. The CDR3 DNA is TGTGCCACCAGCGGCCAGACGAGGGATGAGCAGTTCTTC.